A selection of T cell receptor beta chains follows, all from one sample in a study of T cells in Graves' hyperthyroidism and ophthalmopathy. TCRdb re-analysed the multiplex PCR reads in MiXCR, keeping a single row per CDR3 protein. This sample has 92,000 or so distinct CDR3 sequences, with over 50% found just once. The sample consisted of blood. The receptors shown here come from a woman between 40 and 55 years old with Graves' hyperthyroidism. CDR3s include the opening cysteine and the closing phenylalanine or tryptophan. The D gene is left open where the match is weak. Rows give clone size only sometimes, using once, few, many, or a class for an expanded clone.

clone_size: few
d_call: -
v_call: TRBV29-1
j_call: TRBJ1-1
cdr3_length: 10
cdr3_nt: TGCAGCTGGGGGGCGGAAGAAGCTTTCTTT
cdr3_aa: CSWGAEEAFF

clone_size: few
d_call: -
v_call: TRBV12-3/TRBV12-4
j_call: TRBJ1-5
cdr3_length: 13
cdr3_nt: TGTGCCAGCAGTTTAGCGGGGGGACAGCCCCAGCATTTT
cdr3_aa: CASSLAGGQPQHF

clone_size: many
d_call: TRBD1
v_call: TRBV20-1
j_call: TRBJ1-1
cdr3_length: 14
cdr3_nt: TGCAGTGCTAGGGTGGACAGGGGGCTCGCTGAAGCTTTCTTT
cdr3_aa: CSARVDRGLAEAFF

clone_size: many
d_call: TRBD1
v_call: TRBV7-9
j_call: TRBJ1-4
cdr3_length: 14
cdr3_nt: TGTGCCAGCAGCCAAGGGACAGGTTACGAAAAACTGTTTTTT
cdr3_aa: CASSQGTGYEKLFF

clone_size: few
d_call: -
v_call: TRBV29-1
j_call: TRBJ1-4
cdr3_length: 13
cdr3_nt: TGCAGCGTTGAGGGTGGGACTAATGAAAAACTGTTTTTT
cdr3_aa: CSVEGGTNEKLFF

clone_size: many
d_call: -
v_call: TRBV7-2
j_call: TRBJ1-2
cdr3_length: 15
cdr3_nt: TGTGCCAGCAGCTTATCCGCGGCCGCACACTATGGCTACACCTTC
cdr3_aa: CASSLSAAAHYGYTF

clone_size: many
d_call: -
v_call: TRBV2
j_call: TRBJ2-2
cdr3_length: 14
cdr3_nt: TGTGCCAGCAAATCGGACAGGAACACCGGGGAGCTGTTTTTT
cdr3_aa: CASKSDRNTGELFF

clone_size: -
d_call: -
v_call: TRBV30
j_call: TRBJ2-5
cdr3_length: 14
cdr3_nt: TGTGCCTGGAGTGTACTTGGGACACCAGAGACCCAGTACTTC
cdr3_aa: CAWSVLGTPETQYF

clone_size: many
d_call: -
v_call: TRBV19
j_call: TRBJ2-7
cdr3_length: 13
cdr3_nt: TGTGCCAGTAGTATGGACCCAGGGACCGAGCAGTACTTC
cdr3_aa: CASSMDPGTEQYF

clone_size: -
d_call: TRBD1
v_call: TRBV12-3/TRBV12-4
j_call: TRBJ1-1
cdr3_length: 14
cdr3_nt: TGTGCCAGCAGCATGGGACAGGTGAACACTGAAGCTTTCTTT
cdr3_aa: CASSMGQVNTEAFF

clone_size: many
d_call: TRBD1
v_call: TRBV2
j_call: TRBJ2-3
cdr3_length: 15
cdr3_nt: TGTGCCAGCAGGCAAACAGGGGTCTTCACAGATACGCAGTATTTT
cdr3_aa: CASRQTGVFTDTQYF

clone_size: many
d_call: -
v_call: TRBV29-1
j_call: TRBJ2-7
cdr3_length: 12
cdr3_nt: TGCAGCGTACGACAGTTGAATTACGAGCAGTACTTC
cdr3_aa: CSVRQLNYEQYF

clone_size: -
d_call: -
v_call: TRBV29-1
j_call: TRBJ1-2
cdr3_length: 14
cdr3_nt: TGCAGCGTTGAAGGTTCAGGGCAGCACTATGGCTACACCTTC
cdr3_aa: CSVEGSGQHYGYTF